This T cell receptor (beta chain) is from a study of identical twins. This CDR3 is 13 amino acids long. Trimming pared 7 bases from V and 6 bases from J, leaving 13 bases between. CDR1 is MDHEN, CDR2 SYDVKM, per germline. TCRdb used MiXCR to reprocess the 5' RACE reads, holding one entry per CDR3 protein. The data show roughly 290,000 distinct CDR3 sequences, with approximately 8% seen just once and less than 2.5% held by the top ten. The same sample was also used in a study of yellow fever vaccine responses in identical twins.

The genes are TRBV28 and TRBJ1-5, with D perhaps matching TRBD1 (5 bases). The source material was memory (CD45RO+) T cells sorted from blood. This TCR was sampled from a woman aged 18-29 years in good health. As DNA, the CDR3 is TGTGCCAGCAACCGGGGGTATGTTCAGCCCCAGCATTTT. This codes for CASNRGYVQPQHF.